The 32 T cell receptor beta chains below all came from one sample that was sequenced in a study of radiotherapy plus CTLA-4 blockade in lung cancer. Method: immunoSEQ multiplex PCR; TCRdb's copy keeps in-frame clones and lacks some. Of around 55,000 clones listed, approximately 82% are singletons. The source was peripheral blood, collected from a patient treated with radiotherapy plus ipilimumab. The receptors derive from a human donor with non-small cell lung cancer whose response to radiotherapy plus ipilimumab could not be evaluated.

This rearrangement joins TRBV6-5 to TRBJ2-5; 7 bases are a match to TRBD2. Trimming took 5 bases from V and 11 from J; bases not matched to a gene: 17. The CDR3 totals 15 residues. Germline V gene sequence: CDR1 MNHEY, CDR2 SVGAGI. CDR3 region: CASSRRDYRITEQYF. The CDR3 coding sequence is TGTGCCAGCAGTCGCCGGGACTATCGTATTACAGAGCAGTACTTC.

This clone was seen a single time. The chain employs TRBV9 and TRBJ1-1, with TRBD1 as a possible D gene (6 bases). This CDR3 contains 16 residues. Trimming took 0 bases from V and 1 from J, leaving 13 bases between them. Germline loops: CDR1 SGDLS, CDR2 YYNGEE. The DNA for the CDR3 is TGTGCCAGCAGCGTAGGGGGAGGGGGGGCGAACACTGAAGCTTTCTTT. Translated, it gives CASSVGGGGANTEAFF.

CDR3 in amino acids: CASSPDRGVTGELFF. The CDR3 nucleotides read TGTGCCAGCAGTCCGGACAGGGGAGTAACCGGGGAGCTGTTTTTT. The J gene is TRBJ2-2, the V gene TRBV6-4, with 9 bases lining up with TRBD1. The V gene's germline CDR1 is MRHNA and CDR2 SNTAGT. J lost 5 bases, V lost 5 bases, and 6 bases had no gene match. There are 15 residues in the CDR3.

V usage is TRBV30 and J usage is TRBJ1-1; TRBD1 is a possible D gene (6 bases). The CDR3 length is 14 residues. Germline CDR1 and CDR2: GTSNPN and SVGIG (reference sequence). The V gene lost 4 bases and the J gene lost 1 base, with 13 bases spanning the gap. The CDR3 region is CAWNWGHTNTEAFF. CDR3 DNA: TGTGCCTGGAATTGGGGACATACGAACACTGAAGCTTTCTTT.

The CDR3 coding sequence is TGTGCCAGCAGCTTCGAGACAGGGGTCAACTATGGCTACACCTTC. Translating gives CASSFETGVNYGYTF. The chain uses TRBV7-8 and TRBJ1-2; 8 nucleotides match TRBD1. This CDR3 spans 15 amino acids. V gave up 3 bases and J gave up 2 bases; unmatched junction bases: 5. Looked up from germline, CDR1 is SGHVS and CDR2 is FQNEAQ.

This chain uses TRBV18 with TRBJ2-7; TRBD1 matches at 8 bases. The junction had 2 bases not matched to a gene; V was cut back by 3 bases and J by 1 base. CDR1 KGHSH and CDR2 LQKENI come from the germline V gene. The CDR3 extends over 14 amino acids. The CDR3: CASSPRTGSYEQYF. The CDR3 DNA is TGTGCCAGCTCACCCAGGACAGGGTCCTACGAGCAGTACTTC. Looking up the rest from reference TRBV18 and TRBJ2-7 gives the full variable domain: NAGVMQNPRHLVRRRGQEARLRCSPMKGHSHVYWYRQLPEEGLKFMVYLQKENIIDESGMPKERFSAEFPKEGPSILRIQQVVRGDSAAYFCASSPRTGSYEQYFGPGTRLTVT.

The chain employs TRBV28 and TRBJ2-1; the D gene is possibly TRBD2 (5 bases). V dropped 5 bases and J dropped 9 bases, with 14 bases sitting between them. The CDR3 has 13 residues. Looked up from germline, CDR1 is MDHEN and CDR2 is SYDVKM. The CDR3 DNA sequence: TGTGCCAGCAGTCCCTCCCCCGGGGTTGAGCAGTTCTTC. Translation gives CASSPSPGVEQFF.

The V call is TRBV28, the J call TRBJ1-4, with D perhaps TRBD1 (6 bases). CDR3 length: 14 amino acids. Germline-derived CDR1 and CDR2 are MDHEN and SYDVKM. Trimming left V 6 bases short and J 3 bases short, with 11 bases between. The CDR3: CASRIGGANEKLFF. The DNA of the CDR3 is TGTGCCAGCAGGATAGGGGGGGCTAATGAAAAACTGTTTTTT.

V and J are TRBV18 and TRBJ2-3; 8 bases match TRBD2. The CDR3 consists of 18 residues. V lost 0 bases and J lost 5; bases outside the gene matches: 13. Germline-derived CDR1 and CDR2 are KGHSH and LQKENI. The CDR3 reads CASSPPVTSGRAQDTQYF. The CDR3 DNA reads TGTGCCAGCTCACCACCGGTCACTAGCGGTAGGGCTCAAGATACGCAGTATTTT.

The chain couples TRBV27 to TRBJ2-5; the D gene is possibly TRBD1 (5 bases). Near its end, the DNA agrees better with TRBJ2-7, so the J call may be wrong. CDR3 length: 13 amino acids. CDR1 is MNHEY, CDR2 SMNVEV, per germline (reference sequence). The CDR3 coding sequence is TGTGCCAGCAGTTTCCTCGACAGCTACGAGCAGTACTTC. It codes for CASSFLDSYEQYF.

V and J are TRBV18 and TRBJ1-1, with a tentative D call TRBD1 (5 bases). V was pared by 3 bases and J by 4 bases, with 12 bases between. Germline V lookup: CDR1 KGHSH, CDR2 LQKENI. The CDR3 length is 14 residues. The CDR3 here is CASSPLAGGTEAFF. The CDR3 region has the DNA TGTGCCAGCTCACCGCTCGCGGGGGGCACTGAAGCTTTCTTT. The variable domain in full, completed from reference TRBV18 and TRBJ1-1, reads NAGVMQNPRHLVRRRGQEARLRCSPMKGHSHVYWYRQLPEEGLKFMVYLQKENIIDESGMPKERFSAEFPKEGPSILRIQQVVRGDSAAYFCASSPLAGGTEAFFGQGTRLTVV.

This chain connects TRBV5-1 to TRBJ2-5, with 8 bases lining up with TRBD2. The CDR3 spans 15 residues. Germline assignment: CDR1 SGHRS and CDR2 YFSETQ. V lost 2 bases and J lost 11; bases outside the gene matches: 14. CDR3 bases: TGCGCCAGCAGCTTATGGGCGGGAGGCCCCTTGGAGCAGTACTTC. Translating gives CASSLWAGGPLEQYF.

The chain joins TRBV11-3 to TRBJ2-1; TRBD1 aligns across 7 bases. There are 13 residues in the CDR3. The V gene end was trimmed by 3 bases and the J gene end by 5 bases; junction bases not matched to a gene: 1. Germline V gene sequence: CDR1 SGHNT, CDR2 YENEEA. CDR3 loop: CASSFDRDNEQFF. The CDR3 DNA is TGTGCCAGCAGCTTTGACAGGGACAATGAGCAGTTCTTC. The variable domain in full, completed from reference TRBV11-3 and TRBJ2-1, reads EAGVVQSPRYKIIEKKQPVAFWCNPISGHNTLYWYLQNLGQGPELLIRYENEEAVDDSQLPKDRFSAERLKGVDSTLKIQPAELGDSAVYLCASSFDRDNEQFFGPGTRLTVL.

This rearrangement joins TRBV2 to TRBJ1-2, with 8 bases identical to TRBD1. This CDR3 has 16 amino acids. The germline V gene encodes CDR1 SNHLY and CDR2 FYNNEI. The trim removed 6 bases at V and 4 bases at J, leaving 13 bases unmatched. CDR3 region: CASRRQGARRIYGYTF. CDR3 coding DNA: TGTGCCAGCAGGCGGCAGGGGGCAAGGAGAATCTATGGCTACACCTTC. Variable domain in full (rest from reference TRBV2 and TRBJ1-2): EPEVTQTPSHQVTQMGQEVILRCVPISNHLYFYWYRQILGQKVEFLVSFYNNEISEKSEIFDDQFSVERPDGSNFTLKIRSTKLEDSAMYFCASRRQGARRIYGYTFGSGTRLTVV.

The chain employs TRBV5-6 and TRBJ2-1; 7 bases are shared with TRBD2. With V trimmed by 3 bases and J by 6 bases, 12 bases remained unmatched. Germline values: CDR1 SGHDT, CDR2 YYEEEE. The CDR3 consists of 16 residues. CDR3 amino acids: CASSSRARGNPNEQFF. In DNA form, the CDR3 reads TGTGCCAGCAGCTCCCGGGCGCGGGGGAACCCCAATGAGCAGTTCTTC. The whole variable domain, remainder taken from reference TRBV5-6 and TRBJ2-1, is DAGVTQSPTHLIKTRGQQVTLRCSPKSGHDTVSWYQQALGQGPQFIFQYYEEEERQRGNFPDRFSGHQFPNYSSELNVNALLLGDSALYLCASSSRARGNPNEQFFGPGTRLTVL.

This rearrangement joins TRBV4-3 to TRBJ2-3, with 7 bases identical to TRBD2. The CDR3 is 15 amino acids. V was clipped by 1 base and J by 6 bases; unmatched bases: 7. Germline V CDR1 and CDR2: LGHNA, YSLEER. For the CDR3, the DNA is TGCGCCAGCAGCCAAGGGGGACTATCAGGCGATACGCAGTATTTT. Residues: CASSQGGLSGDTQYF.

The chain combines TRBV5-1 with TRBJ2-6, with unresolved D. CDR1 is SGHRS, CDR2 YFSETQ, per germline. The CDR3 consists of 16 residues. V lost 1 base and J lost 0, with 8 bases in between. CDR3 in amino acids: CASSLSTASGANVLTF. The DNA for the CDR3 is TGCGCCAGCAGCTTGAGTACAGCCTCTGGGGCCAACGTCCTGACTTTC.

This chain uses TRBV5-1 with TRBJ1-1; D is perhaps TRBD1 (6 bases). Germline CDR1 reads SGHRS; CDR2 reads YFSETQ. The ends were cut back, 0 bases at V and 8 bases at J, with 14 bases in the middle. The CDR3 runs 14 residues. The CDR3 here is CASSLDLTGMEAFF. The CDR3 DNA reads TGCGCCAGCAGCTTGGACCTTACAGGGATGGAAGCTTTCTTT.

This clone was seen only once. The CDR3: CASSQGRTVSGANVLTF. The CDR3 nucleotides are TGCGCCAGCAGCCAAGGGAGGACGGTCTCTGGGGCCAACGTCCTGACTTTC. This chain connects TRBV4-3 to TRBJ2-6; weak D call: TRBD2 (5 bases). The CDR3 consists of 17 residues. CDR1 is LGHNA, CDR2 YSLEER, per germline. V lost 1 base to trimming and J lost 0 bases, with 10 bases between them.

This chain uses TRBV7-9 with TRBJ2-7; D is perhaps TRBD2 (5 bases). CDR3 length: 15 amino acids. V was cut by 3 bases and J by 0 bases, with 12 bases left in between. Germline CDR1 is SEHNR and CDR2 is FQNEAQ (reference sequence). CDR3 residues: CASSFQLGSSYEQYF. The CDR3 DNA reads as TGTGCCAGCAGCTTTCAGTTAGGGAGCTCCTACGAGCAGTACTTC.

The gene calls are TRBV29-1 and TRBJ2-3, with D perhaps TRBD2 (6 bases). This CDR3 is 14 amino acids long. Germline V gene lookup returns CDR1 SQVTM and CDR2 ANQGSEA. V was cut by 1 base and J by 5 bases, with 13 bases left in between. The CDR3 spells CSVEGRGGLDTQYF. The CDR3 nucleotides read TGCAGCGTTGAAGGGAGGGGCGGGCTAGATACGCAGTATTTT.

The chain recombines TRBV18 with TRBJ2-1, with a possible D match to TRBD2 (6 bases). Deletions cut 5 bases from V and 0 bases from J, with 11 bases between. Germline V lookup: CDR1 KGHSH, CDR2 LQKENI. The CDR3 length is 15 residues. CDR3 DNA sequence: TGTGCCAGCTCAGCCGGGACTGACTCCTACAATGAGCAGTTCTTC. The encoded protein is CASSAGTDSYNEQFF.

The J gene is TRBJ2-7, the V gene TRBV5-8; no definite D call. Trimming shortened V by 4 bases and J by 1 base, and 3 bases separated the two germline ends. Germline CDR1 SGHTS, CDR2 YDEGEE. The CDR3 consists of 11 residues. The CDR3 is CASSPSYEQYF. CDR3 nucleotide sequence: TGTGCCAGCAGCCCTTCCTACGAGCAGTACTTC.

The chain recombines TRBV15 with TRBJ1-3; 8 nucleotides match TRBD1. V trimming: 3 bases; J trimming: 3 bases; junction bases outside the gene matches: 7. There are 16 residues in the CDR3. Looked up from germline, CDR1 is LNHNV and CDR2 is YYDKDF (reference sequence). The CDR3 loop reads CATSSPGQAIGNTIYF. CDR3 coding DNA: TGTGCCACCAGCAGTCCGGGACAGGCGATTGGAAACACCATATATTTT.

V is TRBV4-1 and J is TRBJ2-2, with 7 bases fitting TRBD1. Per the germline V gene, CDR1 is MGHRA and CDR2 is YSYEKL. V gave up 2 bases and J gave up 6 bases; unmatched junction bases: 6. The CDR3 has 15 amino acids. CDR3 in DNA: TGCGCCAGCAGCCAACTATGGGGGACAGCCGGGGAGCTGTTTTTT. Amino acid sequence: CASSQLWGTAGELFF.

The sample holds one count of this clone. The DNA for the CDR3 is TGTGCCAGCAGCCCCCAGGGATCCGGGGAGCTGTTTTTT. This codes for CASSPQGSGELFF. The chain recombines TRBV7-9 with TRBJ2-2; D possibly corresponds to TRBD1 (5 bases). The CDR3 spans 13 residues. With 5 bases removed from V and 6 bases from J, the gap between germline ends came to 10 bases. The V gene's germline CDR1 is SEHNR and CDR2 FQNEAQ (reference sequence).

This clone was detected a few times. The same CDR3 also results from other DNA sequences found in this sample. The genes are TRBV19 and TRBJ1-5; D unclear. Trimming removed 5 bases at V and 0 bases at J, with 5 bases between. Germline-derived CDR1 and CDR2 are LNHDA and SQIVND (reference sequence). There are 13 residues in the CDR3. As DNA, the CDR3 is TGTGCCAGTAGTCTAAATAGCAATCAGCCCCAGCATTTT. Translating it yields CASSLNSNQPQHF.

The CDR3 here is CASRETGDQPQHF. The CDR3 DNA reads TGTGCCAGCAGGGAGACAGGGGATCAGCCCCAGCATTTT. The chain is built from TRBV6-1 and TRBJ1-5, with 8 bases aligning to TRBD1. Trimming took 6 bases from V and 5 from J; bases not matched to a gene: 3. The CDR3 is made up of 13 amino acids. Germline V gives CDR1 MNHNS, CDR2 SASEGT.

In DNA, the CDR3 is TGTGCCAGCAGTTTCCGGCAGTACTTC. Residues: CASSFRQYF. V gene TRBV28 combines with J gene TRBJ2-7; D is unresolved. V shed 3 bases and J shed 9 bases, with 3 bases lying between them. CDR3 length: 9 residues. Per germline, CDR1 MDHEN and CDR2 SYDVKM.

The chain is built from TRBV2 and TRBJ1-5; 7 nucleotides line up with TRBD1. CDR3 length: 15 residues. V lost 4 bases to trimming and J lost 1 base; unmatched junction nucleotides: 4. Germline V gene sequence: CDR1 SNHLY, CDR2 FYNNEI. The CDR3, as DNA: TGTGCCAGCAGTGGACAGGGCATCAGCAATCAGCCCCAGCATTTT. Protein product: CASSGQGISNQPQHF.

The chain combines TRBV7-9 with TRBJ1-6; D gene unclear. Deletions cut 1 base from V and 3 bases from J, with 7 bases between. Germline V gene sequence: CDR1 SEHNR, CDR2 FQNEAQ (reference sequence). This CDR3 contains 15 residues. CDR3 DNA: TGTGCCAGCAGCTTAGGCACAGTCTATAATTCACCCCTCCACTTT. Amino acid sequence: CASSLGTVYNSPLHF.

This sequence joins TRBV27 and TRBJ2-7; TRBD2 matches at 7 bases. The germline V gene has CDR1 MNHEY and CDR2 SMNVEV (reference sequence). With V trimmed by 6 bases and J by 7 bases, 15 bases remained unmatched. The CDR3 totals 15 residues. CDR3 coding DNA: TGTGCCAGCAGACTACTTAGCGGGTCCAGCGGTGAGCAGTACTTC. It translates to CASRLLSGSSGEQYF.